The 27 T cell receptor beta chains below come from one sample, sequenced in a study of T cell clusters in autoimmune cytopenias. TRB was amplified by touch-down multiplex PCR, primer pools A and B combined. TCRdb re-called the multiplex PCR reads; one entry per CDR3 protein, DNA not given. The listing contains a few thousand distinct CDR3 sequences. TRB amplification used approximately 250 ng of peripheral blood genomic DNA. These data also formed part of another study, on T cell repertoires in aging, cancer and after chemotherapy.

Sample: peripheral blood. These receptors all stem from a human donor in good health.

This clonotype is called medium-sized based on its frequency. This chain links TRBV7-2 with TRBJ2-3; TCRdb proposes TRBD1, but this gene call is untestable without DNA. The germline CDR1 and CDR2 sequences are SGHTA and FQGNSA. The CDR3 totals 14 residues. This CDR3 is CASSSGRYTDTQYF.

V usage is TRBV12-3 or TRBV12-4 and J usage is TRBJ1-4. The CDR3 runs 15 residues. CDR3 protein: CASSLSGYTNEKLFF.

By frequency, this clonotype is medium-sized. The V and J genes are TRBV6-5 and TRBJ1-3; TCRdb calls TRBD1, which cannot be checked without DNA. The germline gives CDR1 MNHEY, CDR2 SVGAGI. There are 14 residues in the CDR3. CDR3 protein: CASSLQGNGNTIYF.

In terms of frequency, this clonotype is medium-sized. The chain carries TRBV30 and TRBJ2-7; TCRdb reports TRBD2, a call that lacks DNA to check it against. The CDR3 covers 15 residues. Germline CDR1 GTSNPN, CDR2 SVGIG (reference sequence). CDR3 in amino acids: CAWNPPSLAPLGQYF.

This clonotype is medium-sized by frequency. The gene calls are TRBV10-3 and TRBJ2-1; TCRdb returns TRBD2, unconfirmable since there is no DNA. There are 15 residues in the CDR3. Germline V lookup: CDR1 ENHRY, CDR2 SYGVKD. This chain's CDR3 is CAISDSSEHRNEQFF.

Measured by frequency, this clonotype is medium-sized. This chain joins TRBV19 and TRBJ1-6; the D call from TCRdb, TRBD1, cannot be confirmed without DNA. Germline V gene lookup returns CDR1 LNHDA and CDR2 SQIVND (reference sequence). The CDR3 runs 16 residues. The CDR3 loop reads CASSLQAGSYNSPLHF. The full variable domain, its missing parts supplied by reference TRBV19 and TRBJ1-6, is DGGITQSPKYLFRKEGQNVTLSCEQNLNHDAMYWYRQDPGQGLRLIYYSQIVNDFQKGDIAEGYSVSREKKESFPLTVTSAQKNPTAFYLCASSLQAGSYNSPLHFGNGTRLTVT.

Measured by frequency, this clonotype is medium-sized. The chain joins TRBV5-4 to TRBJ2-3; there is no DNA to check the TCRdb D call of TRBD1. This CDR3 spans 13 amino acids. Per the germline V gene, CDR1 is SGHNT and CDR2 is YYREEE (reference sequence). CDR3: CASSRDNTDTQYF.

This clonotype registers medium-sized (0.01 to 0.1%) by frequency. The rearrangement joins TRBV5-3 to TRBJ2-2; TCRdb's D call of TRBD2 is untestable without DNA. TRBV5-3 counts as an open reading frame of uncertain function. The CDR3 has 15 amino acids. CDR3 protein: CARSFRGANTGELFF.

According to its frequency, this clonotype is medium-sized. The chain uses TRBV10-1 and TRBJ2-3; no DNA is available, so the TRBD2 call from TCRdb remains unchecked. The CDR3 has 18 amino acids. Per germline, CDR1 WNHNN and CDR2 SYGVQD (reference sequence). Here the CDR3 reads CASSESLPGGPSTDTQYF.

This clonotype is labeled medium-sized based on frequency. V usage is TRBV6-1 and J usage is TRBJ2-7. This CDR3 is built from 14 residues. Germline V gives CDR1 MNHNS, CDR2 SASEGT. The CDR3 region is CASRTDRGSYEQYF.

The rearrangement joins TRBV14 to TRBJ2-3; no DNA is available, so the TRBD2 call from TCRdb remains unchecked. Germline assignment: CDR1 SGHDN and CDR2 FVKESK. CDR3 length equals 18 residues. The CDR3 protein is CASSQKGPTSGGTDTQYF.

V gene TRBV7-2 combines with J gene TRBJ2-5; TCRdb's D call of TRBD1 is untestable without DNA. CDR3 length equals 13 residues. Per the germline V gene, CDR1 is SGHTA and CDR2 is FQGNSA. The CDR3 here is CASSSPPKETQYF.

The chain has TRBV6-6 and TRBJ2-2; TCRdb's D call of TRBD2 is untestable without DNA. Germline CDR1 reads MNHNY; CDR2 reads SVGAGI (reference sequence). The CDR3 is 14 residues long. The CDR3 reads CASTGPPGVGELFF.

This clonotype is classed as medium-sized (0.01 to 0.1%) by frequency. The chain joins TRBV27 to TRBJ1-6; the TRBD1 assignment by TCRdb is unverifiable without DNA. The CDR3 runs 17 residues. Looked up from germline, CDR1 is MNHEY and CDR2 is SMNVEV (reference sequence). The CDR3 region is CASSLNGQGALWAPLHF.

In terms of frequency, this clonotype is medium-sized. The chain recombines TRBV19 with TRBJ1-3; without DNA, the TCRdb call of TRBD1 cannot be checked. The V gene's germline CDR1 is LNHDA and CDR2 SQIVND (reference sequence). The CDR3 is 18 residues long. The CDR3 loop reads CASTDRGAPGPSGNTIYF. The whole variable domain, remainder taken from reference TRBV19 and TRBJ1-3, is DGGITQSPKYLFRKEGQNVTLSCEQNLNHDAMYWYRQDPGQGLRLIYYSQIVNDFQKGDIAEGYSVSREKKESFPLTVTSAQKNPTAFYLCASTDRGAPGPSGNTIYFGEGSWLTVV.

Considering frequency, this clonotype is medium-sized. The CDR3 here is CASREGGPSGNTIYF. The J gene is TRBJ1-3, the V gene TRBV6-6; TCRdb indicates TRBD1, and absent DNA this call remains unverified. This CDR3 is 15 amino acids long. Germline CDR1 is MNHNY and CDR2 is SVGAGI (reference sequence).

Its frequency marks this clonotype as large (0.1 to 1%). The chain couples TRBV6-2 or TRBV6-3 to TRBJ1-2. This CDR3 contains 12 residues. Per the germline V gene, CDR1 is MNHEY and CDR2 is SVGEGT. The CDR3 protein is CASSSTAAGYTF.

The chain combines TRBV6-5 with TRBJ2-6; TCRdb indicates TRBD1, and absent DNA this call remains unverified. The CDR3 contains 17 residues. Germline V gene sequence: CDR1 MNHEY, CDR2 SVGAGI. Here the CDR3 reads CASIPWRGALEANVLTF.

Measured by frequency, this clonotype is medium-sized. The CDR3 region is CASSGLSYNEQFF. The chain has TRBV19 and TRBJ2-1. This CDR3 region has 13 residues. The germline CDR1 and CDR2 sequences are LNHDA and SQIVND (reference sequence).

The CDR3: CASRPGQGRTQYF. This chain links TRBV11-1 with TRBJ2-5; TCRdb proposes TRBD1, but this gene call is untestable without DNA. This CDR3 has 13 residues. From germline, CDR1 is SGHAT and CDR2 FQDESV (reference sequence).

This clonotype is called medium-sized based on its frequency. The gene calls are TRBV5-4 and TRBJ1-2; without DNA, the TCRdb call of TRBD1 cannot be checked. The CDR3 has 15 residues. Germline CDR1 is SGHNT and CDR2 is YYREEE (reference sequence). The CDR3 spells CASSPPGQGGYGYTF.

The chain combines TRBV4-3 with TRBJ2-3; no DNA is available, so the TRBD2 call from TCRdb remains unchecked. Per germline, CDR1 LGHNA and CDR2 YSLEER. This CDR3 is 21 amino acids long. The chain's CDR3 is CASSQDPPLAGALLITDTQYF.

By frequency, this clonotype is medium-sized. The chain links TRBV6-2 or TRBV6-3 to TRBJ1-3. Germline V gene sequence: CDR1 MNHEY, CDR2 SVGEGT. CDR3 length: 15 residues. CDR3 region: CASSYPESSGNTIYF.

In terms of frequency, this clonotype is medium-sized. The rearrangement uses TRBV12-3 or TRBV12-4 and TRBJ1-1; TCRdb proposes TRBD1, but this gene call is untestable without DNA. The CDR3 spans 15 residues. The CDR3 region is CASSTPGPKNTEAFF.

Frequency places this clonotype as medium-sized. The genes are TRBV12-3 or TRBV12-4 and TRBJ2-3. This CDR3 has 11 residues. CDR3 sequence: CASSLVDTQYF.

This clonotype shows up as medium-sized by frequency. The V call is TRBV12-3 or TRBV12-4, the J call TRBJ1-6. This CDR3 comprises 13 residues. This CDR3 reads CASSRSEDSPLHF.

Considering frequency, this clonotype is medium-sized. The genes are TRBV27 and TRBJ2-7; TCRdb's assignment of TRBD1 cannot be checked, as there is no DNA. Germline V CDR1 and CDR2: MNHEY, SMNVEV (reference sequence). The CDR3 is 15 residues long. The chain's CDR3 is CASSPDRGVRNEQYF.